The 8 T cell receptor beta chains below come from one sample, sequenced in a study of T-cell reconstitution after alpha-beta-depleted transplantation in children. For TCRbeta, the library was prepared with unique molecular identifiers. One entry per CDR3 protein, called by TCRdb with MiXCR from the PCR reads. The sample shows approximately 82,000 distinct CDR3 sequences, around 18% of them seen only once. Sequences were derived from PBMCs, mostly from graft donor cells, sampled 360 days after TCRalphabeta/CD19-depleted stem cell transplant. The receptors were gathered from a male patient aged 2-15 years who had a stem cell transplant for acute lymphoblastic leukemia, so the T cells may come from the graft donor.

This clonotype was observed at least ten times. The CDR3 is CASRGVYEQFF. CDR3 DNA: TGTGCCAGCAGAGGGGTCTATGAGCAGTTCTTC. The chain has TRBV12-3 or TRBV12-4 and TRBJ2-1; a possible D gene is TRBD1 (5 bases). This CDR3 spans 11 amino acids. Trimming left V 6 bases short and J 8 bases short, with 8 bases between.

This rearrangement joins TRBV7-2 to TRBJ2-1; weak D call: TRBD1 (5 bases). The V end lost 5 bases, the J end lost 0 bases, and 14 bases lay between the germline ends. This CDR3 spans 16 amino acids. CDR1 SGHTA and CDR2 FQGNSA come from the germline V gene. The CDR3 nucleotides read TGTGCCAGCAGCATGACAGTTTATAGCTCCTACAATGAGCAGTTCTTC. It translates to CASSMTVYSSYNEQFF.

This clonotype was seen a handful of times. In DNA, the CDR3 is TGCAGTGCCACCTTAGGACTAGCGGAAGAGACCCAGTACTTC. Amino acids: CSATLGLAEETQYF. The gene calls are TRBV20-1 and TRBJ2-5; TRBD2 matches 10 bases. The CDR3 length is 14 residues. Germline V gene data show CDR1 as DFQATT and CDR2 as SNEGSKA (reference sequence). With 6 bases clipped from V and 3 bases from J, the junction kept 7 bases outside the gene matches.

The CDR3 region has the DNA TGTGCCAGCAACCCTAGCGGGACCGGCTACAATGAGCAGTTCTTC. Protein sequence: CASNPSGTGYNEQFF. The V and J genes are TRBV12-3 or TRBV12-4 and TRBJ2-1, with 9 nucleotides matching TRBD2. The CDR3 extends over 15 amino acids. With V trimmed by 7 bases and J by 3 bases, 7 bases remained unmatched.

The table lists this clonotype with many counts. The V gene is TRBV11-3, the J gene TRBJ2-2, with D unresolved. The CDR3 extends over 13 amino acids. Trimming removed 0 bases from V and 7 bases from J, with 6 bases in between. Germline loops: CDR1 SGHNT, CDR2 YENEEA. DNA of the CDR3: TGTGCCAGCAGCTTAGAGACCAGCGGGGAGCTGTTTTTT. Residues: CASSLETSGELFF.

This clonotype was recorded a few times. The V call is TRBV28, the J call TRBJ1-2; D call uncertain. Trimming removed 2 bases at V and 2 bases at J, with 12 bases between. This CDR3 spans 15 amino acids. CDR1 and CDR2 (germline): MDHEN, SYDVKM. CDR3 in amino acids: CASSLTVPGNYGYTF. Written as DNA, the CDR3 is TGTGCCAGCAGTTTAACGGTCCCTGGGAACTATGGCTACACCTTC.

This clonotype has only a few counts. The genes are TRBV20-1 and TRBJ2-7; perhaps TRBD1 as D (6 bases). The CDR3 sequence is 12 residues long. Germline CDR1 is DFQATT and CDR2 is SNEGSKA (reference sequence). Between the trimmed V and J ends, which lost 1 base and 4 bases, there was a span of 8 bases. In DNA form, the CDR3 reads TGCAGTGCTAGAGCCCAGGGGTACGAGCAGTACTTC. This translates into CSARAQGYEQYF.

The genes are TRBV12-3 or TRBV12-4 and TRBJ2-1, with D perhaps being TRBD1 or TRBD2 (5 bases each). V lost 3 bases to trimming and J lost 0 bases, with 12 bases between them. The CDR3 is 16 amino acids. CDR3 nucleotides: TGTGCCAGCAGTTTTCCCCCCGGGGCCTCCTACAATGAGCAGTTCTTC. Amino acid sequence: CASSFPPGASYNEQFF.